The 19 T cell receptor beta chains in this list originate from one sample, sequenced in a study of T cells after yellow fever vaccination. TCRdb ran MiXCR on the 5' RACE reads and lists one entry per CDR3 protein. The sample carries hundreds of thousands of distinct CDR3 sequences, around 12% recorded once. Sample: CD4+ T cells sorted from PBMCs, taken 15 days after the yellow fever booster vaccination. The origin of the receptors is a man between 18 and 29 years old who received the YFV17D yellow fever vaccine.

This clonotype was observed a few times. The rearrangement links TRBV20-1 to TRBJ2-7; 8 bases are shared with TRBD1. The CDR3 has 11 amino acids. After removal of 7 bases from V and 3 bases from J, the junction contained 2 bases not matched to a gene. Germline V gene sequence: CDR1 DFQATT, CDR2 SNEGSKA (reference sequence). As DNA, the CDR3 is TGCAGTGTCACAGGGGGCTACGAGCAGTACTTC. This encodes CSVTGGYEQYF.

This chain links TRBV29-1 with TRBJ2-7; D remains unclear. The CDR3 has 12 amino acids. With 7 bases removed from V and 4 bases from J, the gap between germline ends came to 14 bases. The germline V gene has CDR1 SQVTM and CDR2 ANQGSEA. The CDR3 DNA is TGCAGCGGGACCAGGACGGGTTACGAGCAGTACTTC. This translates into CSGTRTGYEQYF.

This clonotype appeared a few times. This chain connects TRBV7-3 to TRBJ1-1; no definite D call. Deletions cut 7 bases from V and 0 bases from J, with 18 bases between. Per the germline V gene, CDR1 is SGHTA and CDR2 is FQGTGA. The CDR3 consists of 16 residues. The DNA for the CDR3 is TGTGCCAGCACCACCGAACACGGGGAAATGAACACTGAAGCTTTCTTT. This gives the protein CASTTEHGEMNTEAFF.

V usage is TRBV4-2 and J usage is TRBJ1-1; 7 bases agree with TRBD1. Germline V CDR1 and CDR2: LGHNA, YNFKEQ. The V and J ends lost 3 bases and 2 bases, in that order; junction bases with no gene match: 6. CDR3 length: 15 amino acids. CDR3 sequence (DNA): TGTGCCAGCAGCCAGCTGGACAGGTCTAACACTGAAGCTTTCTTT. As protein: CASSQLDRSNTEAFF.

The J gene is TRBJ2-2, the V gene TRBV28; D gene ambiguous. Germline lookup yields CDR1 MDHEN and CDR2 SYDVKM. Trimming left V 11 bases short and J 4 bases short, with 14 bases between. This CDR3 is 13 amino acids long. The CDR3, as DNA: TGTGCCTGCATTTCCGCAGGCACCGGGGAGCTGTTTTTT. The encoded protein is CACISAGTGELFF.

This clonotype was detected a few times. The chain recombines TRBV7-9 with TRBJ2-2, with TRBD1 identical over 10 bases. CDR3 length: 17 residues. The V gene's germline CDR1 is SEHNR and CDR2 FQNEAQ (reference sequence). V trimming: 5 bases; J trimming: 0 bases; junction bases outside the gene matches: 6. The CDR3 DNA follows: TGTGCCAGCAGCGCGGGGACAGGGGCCGCGAACACCGGGGAGCTGTTTTTT. This gives the protein CASSAGTGAANTGELFF. Complete variable domain (other parts from reference TRBV7-9 and TRBJ2-2): DTGVSQNPRHKITKRGQNVTFRCDPISEHNRLYWYRQTLGQGPEFLTYFQNEAQLEKSRLLSDRFSAERPKGSFSTLEIQRTEQGDSAMYLCASSAGTGAANTGELFFGEGSRLTVL.

This clonotype was counted at least ten times. This chain's CDR3 is CASSSAGHHEQFF. DNA for the CDR3: TGTGCCAGCAGCTCAGCAGGGCACCATGAGCAGTTCTTC. The gene calls are TRBV7-2 and TRBJ2-1, with D possibly being TRBD1 (5 bases). V lost 4 bases, J lost 8 bases, and 12 bases lay in between. The germline V gene encodes CDR1 SGHTA and CDR2 FQGNSA. This CDR3 contains 13 residues.

Many counts were recorded for this clonotype. The chain combines TRBV7-3 with TRBJ1-4; D gene unclear. In germline, CDR1 is SGHTA, CDR2 FQGTGA. V was cut by 0 bases and J by 12 bases, with 14 bases left in between. The CDR3 sequence is 14 residues long. This CDR3 is CASSLTSGGSELFF. The CDR3 DNA reads TGTGCCAGCAGCTTAACTTCGGGAGGGAGTGAACTGTTTTTT.

The chain employs TRBV28 and TRBJ2-7; either TRBD1 or TRBD2 may fit D (5 bases each). V was trimmed by 3 bases and J by 0 bases, leaving 12 bases between them. CDR3 length: 15 residues. CDR1 and CDR2 (germline): MDHEN, SYDVKM. CDR3 region: CASSFAPGPSYEQYV. Written as DNA, the CDR3 is TGTGCCAGCAGTTTTGCGCCGGGACCCTCCTACGAGCAGTACGTC.

This clonotype came up a few times. This CDR3 reads CASSITGHGETQYF. The CDR3 DNA reads as TGTGCCAGTAGTATAACGGGACACGGCGAGACCCAGTACTTC. The rearrangement uses TRBV19 and TRBJ2-5; maybe TRBD1 (6 bases). The germline V and J ends were trimmed by 2 bases and 5 bases, with 12 bases remaining between them. The CDR3 totals 14 residues. Germline V gene sequence: CDR1 LNHDA, CDR2 SQIVND (reference sequence).

The gene calls are TRBV18 and TRBJ1-2, with 11 bases aligning to TRBD1. Germline CDR1 is KGHSH and CDR2 is LQKENI. The CDR3 contains 16 residues. After removal of 5 bases from V and 7 bases from J, the junction contained 12 bases not matched to a gene. CDR3: CASSSPGTGGFSGYTF. CDR3 nucleotides: TGTGCCAGCTCATCCCCGGGGACAGGGGGTTTTTCTGGCTACACCTTC.

This chain uses TRBV6-9 with TRBJ2-3; TRBD1 aligns across 7 bases. CDR1 MNHGY and CDR2 SVAAGI come from the germline V gene. The CDR3 extends over 16 amino acids. The ends lost 4 bases at V and 0 bases at J; junction bases unmatched: 7. The DNA of the CDR3 is TGTGCCAGCAGTTGCGACAGGGTATCTAGCACAGATACGCAGTATTTT. Protein sequence: CASSCDRVSSTDTQYF.

The chain employs TRBV5-1 and TRBJ2-1; 11 nucleotides agree with TRBD2. Germline V gene sequence: CDR1 SGHRS, CDR2 YFSETQ. The CDR3 is 13 residues long. The V gene end was trimmed by 2 bases and the J gene end by 9 bases; junction bases not matched to a gene: 1. The chain's CDR3 is CASSLGTSGEQFF. CDR3 coding DNA: TGCGCCAGCAGCTTAGGGACTAGCGGTGAGCAGTTCTTC.

This clonotype came up many times. The chain combines TRBV27 with TRBJ2-7; TRBD1 agrees at 8 bases. The CDR3 sequence is 14 residues long. Germline CDR1 reads MNHEY; CDR2 reads SMNVEV (reference sequence). J lost 6 bases, V lost 5 bases, and 9 bases had no gene match. In nucleotides, the CDR3 is TGTGCCAGCAGTCGACGGACAGGGATGGCCGAGCAGTACGTC. It specifies CASSRRTGMAEQYV.

The rearrangement links TRBV19 to TRBJ1-5; D gene uncertain. The germline V gene encodes CDR1 LNHDA and CDR2 SQIVND (reference sequence). The CDR3 sequence is 13 residues long. V lost 5 bases to trimming and J lost 5 bases, with 10 bases between them. CDR3 sequence reads: CASSGPAYQPQHF. The CDR3 DNA reads as TGTGCCAGTAGTGGGCCGGCTTATCAGCCCCAGCATTTT. Complete variable domain (other parts from reference TRBV19 and TRBJ1-5): DGGITQSPKYLFRKEGQNVTLSCEQNLNHDAMYWYRQDPGQGLRLIYYSQIVNDFQKGDIAEGYSVSREKKESFPLTVTSAQKNPTAFYLCASSGPAYQPQHFGDGTRLSIL.

V is TRBV5-1 and J is TRBJ1-4, with D perhaps matching TRBD1 (5 bases). Germline assignment: CDR1 SGHRS and CDR2 YFSETQ. Trimming took off 2 bases at V and 0 bases at J, with 11 bases between the two ends. CDR3 size: 16 residues. The CDR3 spells CASSFLWGSTNEKLFF. CDR3 bases: TGCGCCAGCAGCTTCTTGTGGGGCTCAACTAATGAAAAACTGTTTTTT. The full variable domain, completed using reference TRBV5-1 and TRBJ1-4, is KAGVTQTPRYLIKTRGQQVTLSCSPISGHRSVSWYQQTPGQGLQFLFEYFSETQRNKGNFPGRFSGRQFSNSRSEMNVSTLELGDSALYLCASSFLWGSTNEKLFFGSGTQLSVL.

V gene TRBV6-8 combines with J gene TRBJ2-7; the D gene is possibly TRBD1 (5 bases). The germline V gene encodes CDR1 MNHGY and CDR2 SAAAGT. Trimming took 0 bases from V and 2 from J, leaving 11 bases between them. The CDR3 has 15 amino acids. CDR3 in amino acids: CASSYSGREAYEQYV. The CDR3 DNA reads as TGTGCCAGCAGTTACTCCGGCAGGGAAGCCTACGAGCAGTACGTC.

The V call is TRBV5-1, the J call TRBJ1-2; D gene uncertain. CDR1 is SGHRS, CDR2 YFSETQ, per germline. The CDR3 contains 16 residues. Deletions cut 2 bases from V and 4 bases from J, with 18 bases between. The chain's CDR3 is CASSLGSSQTVYGYTF. CDR3 in DNA: TGCGCCAGCAGCTTAGGCAGCTCCCAAACCGTCTATGGCTACACCTTC. The variable domain in full, completed from reference TRBV5-1 and TRBJ1-2, reads KAGVTQTPRYLIKTRGQQVTLSCSPISGHRSVSWYQQTPGQGLQFLFEYFSETQRNKGNFPGRFSGRQFSNSRSEMNVSTLELGDSALYLCASSLGSSQTVYGYTFGSGTRLTVV.

V gene TRBV29-1 combines with J gene TRBJ2-7; either TRBD1 or TRBD2 may fit D (6 bases each). Germline CDR1 is SQVTM and CDR2 is ANQGSEA. The CDR3 has 15 residues. V was pared by 4 bases and J by 0 bases, with 16 bases between. The CDR3 coding sequence is TGCAGCGTTGGGGGGCAACGGGGGCCCTCCTACGAGCAGTACTTC. It is translated as CSVGGQRGPSYEQYF.